This TCR beta chain originates from a study of cytomegalovirus exposure and HLA in healthy donors. General study results and limits: Through in vitro validation, three CMV-associated chains were shown to be specific for CMV antigens. Association of some 18,000 TCR beta sequences with HLA alleles was found at 0.05 false discovery rate in a later analysis.

In this sample, this clone turned up a few times. Its antigen is not identified. CDR3 length: 17 amino acids. CDR1 and CDR2 (germline): SNHLY, FYNNEI. Trimming cost V 6 bases and J 6 bases; bases outside gene matches: 16. PCR primers comprised 60 Vbeta and 13 Jbeta primers. The table came from immunoSEQ multiplex PCR; TCRdb's copy has only in-frame clones and leaves some out. The sample contains around 150,000 clones, around 72% of which appear only once. The sequencing sample was made of PBMCs. The genes are TRBV2 and TRBJ1-4; TRBD1 agrees at 7 bases. The receptor comes from a man aged 50 to 59 in good health and CMV-seropositive. CDR3 loop: CASRADRLVLSDEKLFF. In nucleotides, the CDR3 is TGTGCCAGCAGAGCGGACAGGCTGGTCCTTTCGGATGAAAAACTGTTTTTT.